Described below is a single T cell receptor (beta chain) sequence and its context. It has no known antigen specificity. No qualities accompany the bases; no much larger clone lies one base away. The collaborating institutions used their own protocols to collect whole blood in K2EDTA tubes. For TCRbeta analysis, collaborators shipped samples in one of three forms: frozen whole blood, isolated PBMCs, or DNA extracted from either of those sample types. The immunoSEQ Assay, a bias-controlled multiplex PCR, was used to amplify TCRbeta CDR3 regions from genomic DNA. In the source study's methods: The number of nucleated cells in each sample was estimated from the amplification of reference gene primers within the assay. To quantify the absolute abundance of each unique TCRbeta CDR3 rearrangement, sequence reads were collapsed and filtered. For each sample, productive Simpson clonality was calculated as the square root of Simpson's diversity index across productive rearrangements. In TCRdb, the immuneACCESS table is reduced to in-frame sequences with V and J assigned. These tables do not hold every clone; where another copy was compared, an unresolved V gene accounts for under half, and the others remain unexplained. D and trimming come from the DNA, and the V and J calls and clone size come from that table. Present in this sample are over 150,000 clones, around 87% of which were seen just once. The ten largest clones capture around 3% of the sample.

The data were taken from a study of blood T cell repertoires in COVID-19 (dated by TCRdb to the early 2020s). Some background on the complete study: The collaborator samples originated in the United States, Italy and Spain and spanned the acute and convalescent phases of COVID-19. The repertoires were made available in a free public database intended to serve as a resource for research on the immune response to SARS-CoV-2. Where available, HLA class I and class II types were taken from metadata supplied by the sample provider and were not determined by assay-based typing. Sample metadata almost always included a de-identified subject ID, COVID-19 status, age in years and sex. The prospective study material was composed of cDNA or gDNA derived from T cells, B-cell-depleted T cells, or PBMCs. The dataset comprised deeply sampled blood TCRbeta repertoires from subjects exposed to, actively infected with, or recovered from COVID-19. The samples were drawn from two sources: the first 160 participants of the ongoing ImmuneRACE study, and 1,000 to 1,500 subjects contributed by 6 global collaborators. Findings and caveats that apply to the study as a whole: The quantity of clinical and demographic metadata differed by source and by participant and was supplied without curation.

Relative to germline, V is missing 4 bases and J is missing 5 bases, with 2 bases of the junction outside any gene match. There are 14 amino acids in the CDR3, from cysteine to phenylalanine inclusive. The sequence is cut down to CDR3 DNA, 42 bases in frame from base 1. Based on the germline V gene (reference sequence), the CDR1 and CDR2 sequences are SGHNT and YYREEE. The receptor chain draws on TRBV5-4 and TRBJ1-4; a stretch of 10 junction bases matches TRBD1. The receptor comes from a man between 40 and 49 years old with active or convalescent COVID-19. The sequencing sample was made of peripheral blood. Here the CDR3 is given as CASSEDRGNEKLFF. Here is the DNA: TGTGCCAGCAGCGAGGACAGGGGGAATGAAAAACTGTTTTTT.